What follows is one T cell receptor beta chain and its context. The germline V and J ends were trimmed by 0 bases and 0 bases, with 18 bases remaining between them. Germline V CDR1 and CDR2: LGHNA, YNFKEQ. The CDR3 loop spans 18 amino acids. These data belong to a study of blood T cell repertoires in COVID-19. The method was immunoSEQ multiplex PCR; TCRdb's version includes in-frame clones alone and lacks a portion of them. The sample has just over 300,000 clones, approximately 89% seen once. The origin of this receptor is a woman aged 40 to 49 who had recovered from COVID-19. The gene calls are TRBV4-2 and TRBJ2-7; tentatively, D is TRBD2 (6 bases). The material sequenced was PBMCs or T cells enriched from blood (not recorded which). The CDR3 region is CASSQDLPGGIPSYEQYF. The CDR3 nucleotides are TGTGCCAGCAGCCAAGACCTGCCAGGCGGGATTCCCTCCTACGAGCAGTACTTC.